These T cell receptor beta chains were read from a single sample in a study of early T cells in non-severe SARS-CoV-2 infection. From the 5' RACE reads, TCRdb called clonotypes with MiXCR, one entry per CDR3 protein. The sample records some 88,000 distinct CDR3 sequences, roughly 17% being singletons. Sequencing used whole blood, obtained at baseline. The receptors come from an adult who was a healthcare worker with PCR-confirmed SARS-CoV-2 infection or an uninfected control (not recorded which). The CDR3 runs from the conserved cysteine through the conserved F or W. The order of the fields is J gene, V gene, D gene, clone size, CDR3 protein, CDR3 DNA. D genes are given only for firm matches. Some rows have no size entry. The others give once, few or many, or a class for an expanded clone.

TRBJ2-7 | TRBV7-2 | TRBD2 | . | CASSLGAGGWDEQYF | TGTGCCAGCAGCTTAGGGGCGGGAGGATGGGACGAGCAGTACTTC
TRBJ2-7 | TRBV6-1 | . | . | CASSEIAAEQYF | TGTGCCAGCAGTGAAATTGCTGCCGAGCAGTACTTC
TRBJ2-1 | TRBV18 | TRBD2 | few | CASSPPSGTVYEQFF | TGTGCCAGCTCACCACCTAGCGGGACGGTGTATGAGCAGTTCTTC
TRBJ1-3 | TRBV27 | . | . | CASRASEGNTIYF | TGTGCCAGCAGGGCGTCTGAAGGAAACACCATATATTTT
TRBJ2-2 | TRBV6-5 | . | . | CASSYSLGNTGELFF | TGTGCCAGCAGTTACTCTTTGGGTAACACCGGGGAGCTGTTTTTT
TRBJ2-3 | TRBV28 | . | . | CASSLNYPGADTQYF | TGTGCCAGCAGTTTAAACTACCCTGGCGCAGATACGCAGTATTTT
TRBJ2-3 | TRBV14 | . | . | CASSPDREVTDTQYF | TGTGCCAGCAGCCCCGACAGGGAGGTCACAGATACGCAGTATTTT
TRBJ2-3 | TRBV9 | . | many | CASSASTDTQYF | TGTGCCAGCAGCGCTAGCACAGATACGCAGTATTTT
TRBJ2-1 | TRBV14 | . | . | CASSQEFLGGNEQFF | TGTGCCAGCAGCCAAGAGTTTCTCGGGGGCAATGAGCAGTTCTTC
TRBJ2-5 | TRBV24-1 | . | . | CALRETQYF | TGTGCCCTCAGGGAGACCCAGTACTTC
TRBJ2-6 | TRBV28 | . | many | CASSYHRAGANVLTF | TGTGCCAGCAGCTACCACAGGGCTGGGGCCAACGTCCTGACTTTC
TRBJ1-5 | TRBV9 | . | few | CASSPGLRGDQPQHF | TGTGCCAGCAGCCCCGGATTGAGGGGAGATCAGCCCCAGCATTTT
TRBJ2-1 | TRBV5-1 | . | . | CASSLGSVSYNEQFF | TGCGCCAGCAGCTTGGGGTCAGTCTCCTACAATGAGCAGTTCTTC
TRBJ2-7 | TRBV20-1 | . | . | CSVEGPSYEQYF | TGCAGTGTGGAGGGCCCGTCGTACGAGCAGTACTTC
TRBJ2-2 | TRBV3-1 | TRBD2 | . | CASSRGTSGSWTGELFF | TGTGCCAGCAGCCGAGGGACTAGCGGGAGTTGGACCGGGGAGCTGTTTTTT
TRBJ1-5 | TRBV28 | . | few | CASSLRRRTAVNQPQHF | TGTGCCAGCAGTTTAAGGCGTAGGACTGCGGTCAATCAGCCCCAGCATTTT